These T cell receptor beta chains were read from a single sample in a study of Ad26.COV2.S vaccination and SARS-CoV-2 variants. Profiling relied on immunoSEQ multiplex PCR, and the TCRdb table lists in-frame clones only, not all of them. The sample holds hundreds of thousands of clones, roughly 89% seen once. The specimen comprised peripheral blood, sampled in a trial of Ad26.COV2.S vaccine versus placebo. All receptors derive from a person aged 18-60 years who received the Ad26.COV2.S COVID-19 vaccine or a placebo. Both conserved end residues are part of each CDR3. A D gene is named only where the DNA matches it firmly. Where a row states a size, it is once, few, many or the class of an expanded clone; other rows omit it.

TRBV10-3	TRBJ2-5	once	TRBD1	TGTGCCATCAGCGACCGGACAGGGGGCGAAGAGACCCAGTACTTC	CAISDRTGGEETQYF
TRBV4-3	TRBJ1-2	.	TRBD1	TGCGCCAGCAGCCAATCCCGGACAGGGGGCGCGGGCTACACCTTC	CASSQSRTGGAGYTF
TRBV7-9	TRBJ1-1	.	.	TGTGCCAGCAGCTTGACGGGAGAAGAAGCTTTCTTT	CASSLTGEEAFF
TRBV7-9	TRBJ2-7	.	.	TGTGCCAGCAGGAGGGGGAGTGGGGAGAAGGCGACGTACTACGAGCAGTACTTC	CASRRGSGEKATYYEQYF
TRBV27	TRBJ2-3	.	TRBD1	TGTGCCAGCAGGTGGACAGGGGCGCGTATCACAGATACGCAGTATTTT	CASRWTGARITDTQYF
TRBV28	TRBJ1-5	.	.	TGTGCCAGCGGACCGACGTCGAGCAATCAGCCCCAGCATTTT	CASGPTSSNQPQHF
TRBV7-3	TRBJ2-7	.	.	TGTGCCAGCCTACCAGGTTTCTCCTACGAGCAGTACTTC	CASLPGFSYEQYF
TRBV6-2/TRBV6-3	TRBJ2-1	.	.	TGTGCCAGCAGTTACGGGTTGTGGGGGAAAACCTACAATGAGCAGTTCTTC	CASSYGLWGKTYNEQFF
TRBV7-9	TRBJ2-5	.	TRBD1	TGTGCCAGCAGCTTAGCAGCGGGACAGGGACGAGAGACCCAGTACTTC	CASSLAAGQGRETQYF
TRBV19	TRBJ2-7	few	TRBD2	TGTGCCAGTAGTATAGCTACTAGCGGGCTACCCTACGAGCAGTACTTC	CASSIATSGLPYEQYF
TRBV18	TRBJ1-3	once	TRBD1	TGTGCCAGCTCACTCCGGGACAGGGTCTCCGGAAACACCATATATTTT	CASSLRDRVSGNTIYF
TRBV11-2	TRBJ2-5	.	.	TGTGCCAGCAGCTTAGACCTCGAGGGGGGACGTTTAGAGACCCAGTACTTC	CASSLDLEGGRLETQYF
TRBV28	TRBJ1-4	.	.	TGTGCCAGCAGTTTATCGGGCAAGGGTGCAACTAATGAAAAACTGTTTTTT	CASSLSGKGATNEKLFF
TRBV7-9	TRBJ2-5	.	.	TGTGCCAGCAGCCCAGACTTGGCGTGGGAGACCCAGTACTTC	CASSPDLAWETQYF
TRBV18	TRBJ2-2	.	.	TGTGCCAGCTCATCCCAAGGGGGGCTAAACACCGGGGAGCTGTTTTTT	CASSSQGGLNTGELFF
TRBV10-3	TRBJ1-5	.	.	TGTGCCGTCGCAAGGGACAGCAATCAGCCCCAGCATTTT	CAVARDSNQPQHF
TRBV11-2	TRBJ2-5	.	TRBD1	TGTGCCAGCAGCTTAGGGGCAGGGGGCGGCCAAGAGACCCAGTACTTC	CASSLGAGGGQETQYF
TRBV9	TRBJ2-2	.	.	TGTGCCAGCAGCGTAGGCCGCATAGACACCGGGGAGCTGTTTTTT	CASSVGRIDTGELFF
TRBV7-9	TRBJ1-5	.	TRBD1	TGTGCCAGCAGCTTCGGACAGGGAAGCAATCAGCCCCAGCATTTT	CASSFGQGSNQPQHF
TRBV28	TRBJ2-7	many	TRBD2	TGTGCCAGCAGAAGCTACGGAGCGGGAGCCTTTTACGAGCAGTACTTC	CASRSYGAGAFYEQYF
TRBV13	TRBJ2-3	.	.	TGTGCCAGCAGCTTACCTAGCACAGATACGCAGTATTTT	CASSLPSTDTQYF
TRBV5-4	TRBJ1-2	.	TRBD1	TGTGCCAGCAGCTTGGGGACAGGGGGCGGTGGCTACACCTTC	CASSLGTGGGGYTF
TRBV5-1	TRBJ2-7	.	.	TGCGCCAGCAGCTTGGTCCCGAGCTCCTACGAGCAGTACTTC	CASSLVPSSYEQYF
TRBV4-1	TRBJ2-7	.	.	TGCGCCAGCAGCCAAGATCTCGTGAGCTCCTACGAGCAGTACTTC	CASSQDLVSSYEQYF
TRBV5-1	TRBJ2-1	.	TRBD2	TGCGCCAGCAGCCCGGGGACTACCTACAATGAGCAGTTCTTC	CASSPGTTYNEQFF
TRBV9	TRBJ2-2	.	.	TGTGCCAGCAGCGTAGCATCAGGGACGAACACCGGGGAGCTGTTTTTT	CASSVASGTNTGELFF
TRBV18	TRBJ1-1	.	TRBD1	TGTGCCAGCTCACCCGGGGCAGGGGGCACTGAAGCTTTCTTT	CASSPGAGGTEAFF